Presented here are 27 T cell receptor beta chains from one specimen sequenced in a study of human T cells and chemical hapten exposure. As to time point: patch test 1, 2 weeks after DPC sensitization. The treatment denotes: therapeutic diphenylcyclopropenone sensitization with weekly scalp DPC. TCRdb reanalysed the RACE reads using MiXCR and keeps one entry per CDR3 protein. The sample has roughly 200,000 distinct CDR3 sequences, about 22% seen once; the top ten hold approximately 6.7%. This material consisted of whole blood, taken in connection with sensitization to the hapten diphenylcyclopropenone (DPC). The receptor set was obtained from a woman in her forties or fifties with alopecia areata. Some clones in this sample may be carry-over from other donors' samples.

The rearrangement links TRBV2 to TRBJ2-1; no firm D call. Trimming removed 4 bases at V and 5 bases at J, with 12 bases between. The CDR3 is 14 amino acids. Germline V gives CDR1 SNHLY, CDR2 FYNNEI. The chain's CDR3 is CASSGVTANNEQFF. The CDR3 bases are TGTGCCAGCAGTGGTGTGACGGCCAACAATGAGCAGTTCTTC.

This chain connects TRBV16 to TRBJ2-5; D remains unclear. CDR1 is KGHSY and CDR2 is FQNENV in the germline V gene. Trimming shortened V by 1 base and J by 5 bases, and 11 bases separated the two germline ends. The CDR3 is 14 residues long. This chain's CDR3 is CASSQWEGMETQYF. The CDR3 bases are TGTGCCAGCAGCCAATGGGAAGGGATGGAGACCCAGTACTTC.

This clonotype showed up just a few times. The chain employs TRBV5-1 and TRBJ2-1; 10 nucleotides match TRBD2. V was clipped by 6 bases and J by 8 bases; unmatched bases: 11. Germline lookup yields CDR1 SGHRS and CDR2 YFSETQ. The CDR3 is 15 residues long. This chain's CDR3 is CASTPPASGSHEQFF. DNA for the CDR3: TGCGCCAGCACCCCCCCGGCTAGCGGGAGCCATGAGCAGTTCTTC.

The rearrangement uses TRBV6-5 and TRBJ2-1; D not resolved. The CDR3 sequence is 16 residues long. Trimming took off 2 bases at V and 4 bases at J, with 15 bases between the two ends. Per the germline V gene, CDR1 is MNHEY and CDR2 is SVGAGI. CDR3 amino acids: CASSYEAAARYNEQFF. The CDR3 DNA reads TGTGCCAGCAGTTACGAGGCGGCTGCACGATACAATGAGCAGTTCTTC.

V and J are TRBV7-9 and TRBJ1-4; maybe TRBD1 (6 bases). CDR1 is SEHNR, CDR2 FQNEAQ, per germline (reference sequence). The CDR3 length is 13 residues. V was trimmed by 8 bases and J by 5 bases, leaving 12 bases between them. The CDR3 DNA reads as TGTGCCAGCTCCGGGGGGCAAAATGAAAAACTGTTTTTT. This gives the protein CASSGGQNEKLFF. Complete variable domain (other parts from reference TRBV7-9 and TRBJ1-4): DTGVSQNPRHKITKRGQNVTFRCDPISEHNRLYWYRQTLGQGPEFLTYFQNEAQLEKSRLLSDRFSAERPKGSFSTLEIQRTEQGDSAMYLCASSGGQNEKLFFGSGTQLSVL.

This chain uses TRBV12-3 or TRBV12-4 with TRBJ1-1; no reliable D call. The V and J ends lost 5 bases and 7 bases respectively, with 5 bases between them. The CDR3 runs 10 residues. The CDR3 sequence: CASSPSEAFF. CDR3 DNA sequence: TGTGCCAGCAGTCCGAGTGAAGCTTTCTTT.

The V call is TRBV29-1, the J call TRBJ2-1; 10 bases agree with TRBD1. The CDR3 covers 14 residues. The junction had 9 bases not matched to a gene; V was cut back by 6 bases and J by 7 bases. Germline V gives CDR1 SQVTM, CDR2 ANQGSEA. CDR3 sequence: CSVGTGTGANEQFF. CDR3 DNA sequence: TGCAGCGTGGGAACCGGGACAGGGGCAAATGAGCAGTTCTTC.

This rearrangement joins TRBV7-8 to TRBJ1-2, with D possibly matching TRBD1 (5 bases). Looked up from germline, CDR1 is SGHVS and CDR2 is FQNEAQ. Trimming shortened V by 1 base and J by 2 bases, and 23 bases separated the two germline ends. The CDR3 consists of 19 residues. CDR3 amino acids: CASSLGRLGDPNKNYGYTF. The CDR3 region has the DNA TGTGCCAGCAGCTTAGGACGCCTAGGGGATCCAAATAAAAACTATGGCTACACCTTC.

This clonotype has just a few counts. J is TRBJ2-3 and V is TRBV6-2 or TRBV6-3; D is unresolved. The germline V and J ends were trimmed by 6 bases and 0 bases, with 10 bases remaining between them. The germline gives CDR1 MNHEY, CDR2 SVGEGT. CDR3 size: 14 residues. DNA for the CDR3: TGTGCCAGCAGACGCCTCTCTAGCACAGATACGCAGTATTTT. Amino acid sequence: CASRRLSSTDTQYF.

This clonotype was seen a handful of times. The chain couples TRBV7-8 to TRBJ2-7; D gene unclear. CDR1 and CDR2 (germline): SGHVS, FQNEAQ. V was shortened by 1 base and J by 1 base, with 8 bases between the two germline ends. The CDR3 has 14 amino acids. CDR3 bases: TGTGCCAGCAGCTTAGGCGAACAGTCCTACGAGCAGTACTTC. Protein sequence: CASSLGEQSYEQYF.

The CDR3 bases are TGTGCCAGCAGTCGGGCGGGGGGCACAGATACGCAGTATTTT. This codes for CASSRAGGTDTQYF. This sequence joins TRBV7-6 and TRBJ2-3; 7 bases line up with TRBD2. The CDR3 is 14 residues long. V lost 6 bases and J lost 1; bases outside the gene matches: 4. Germline CDR1 reads SGHVS; CDR2 reads FNYEAQ.

V usage is TRBV2 and J usage is TRBJ2-1; 10 bases are a match to TRBD2. The V segment lost 4 bases and the J segment 4 bases; nucleotides outside the gene matches: 4. The CDR3 consists of 15 residues. Germline V CDR1 and CDR2: SNHLY, FYNNEI. In DNA, the CDR3 is TGTGCCAGCAGTGGGACTAGCGGAATATACAATGAGCAGTTCTTC. Amino acid sequence: CASSGTSGIYNEQFF.

The chain couples TRBV29-1 to TRBJ2-1; 9 bases match TRBD2. The germline V gene encodes CDR1 SQVTM and CDR2 ANQGSEA. Trimming removed 3 bases from V and 6 bases from J; junction bases left unmatched: 6. The CDR3 sequence is 14 residues long. The CDR3: CSVDTAGGGNEQFF. The CDR3 DNA follows: TGCAGCGTTGACACGGCGGGAGGGGGCAATGAGCAGTTCTTC.

The V gene is TRBV29-1, the J gene TRBJ2-1; tentative D call: TRBD1 (7 bases). CDR3 size: 15 residues. CDR1 and CDR2 from the germline V gene are SQVTM and ANQGSEA. V was cut by 7 bases and J by 1 base, with 17 bases left in between. The CDR3 bases are TGCAGCGCCGGAGGGGGCCAGGGATCCTACAATGAGCAGTTCTTC. Its protein is CSAGGGQGSYNEQFF.

The J gene is TRBJ2-1, the V gene TRBV20-1; TRBD1 matches at 7 bases. The CDR3 covers 15 residues. With V trimmed by 5 bases and J by 4 bases, 11 bases remained unmatched. Germline V gene sequence: CDR1 DFQATT, CDR2 SNEGSKA (reference sequence). The CDR3 DNA follows: TGCAGTGCTCCAGGTGGGGACAGTAAATACAATGAGCAGTTCTTC. Residues: CSAPGGDSKYNEQFF.

This chain uses TRBV12-5 with TRBJ1-1; TRBD1 aligns across 7 bases. Germline V gene sequence: CDR1 LGHNT, CDR2 FRNRAP. V was pared by 4 bases and J by 6 bases, with 14 bases of the junction left unmatched. The CDR3 is 16 residues long. The CDR3 sequence: CASGSLGTAKLAEAFF. The CDR3 region has the DNA TGTGCTAGTGGTTCCCTTGGGACAGCCAAGCTGGCTGAAGCTTTCTTT.

The chain has TRBV6-1 and TRBJ2-1; no firm D call. V was clipped by 1 base and J by 3 bases, with 7 bases between them. This CDR3 is built from 14 residues. CDR1 and CDR2 from the germline V gene are MNHNS and SASEGT. The chain's CDR3 is CASSEGGYYNEQFF. The CDR3 DNA is TGTGCCAGCAGTGAAGGCGGTTACTACAATGAGCAGTTCTTC.

This clonotype was recorded only once. This sequence joins TRBV7-2 and TRBJ2-1; no firm D call. Germline V gives CDR1 SGHTA, CDR2 FQGNSA. V shed 5 bases and J shed 4 bases, with 6 bases lying between them. The CDR3 covers 12 residues. The CDR3, as DNA: TGTGCCAGCAGCCTATATTACAATGAGCAGTTCTTC. Its protein product is CASSLYYNEQFF.

The chain carries TRBV15 and TRBJ2-1; D gene uncertain. CDR1 LNHNV and CDR2 YYDKDF come from the germline V gene (reference sequence). Trimming cost V 0 bases and J 9 bases, with 9 bases left between them. The CDR3 runs to 13 residues. CDR3 region: CATSRDRSPEQFF. The CDR3 region has the DNA TGTGCCACCAGCAGAGATCGGTCGCCTGAGCAGTTCTTC.

This clonotype was seen a few times. The chain links TRBV5-1 to TRBJ2-5, with D maybe TRBD1 (5 bases). The CDR3 runs 15 residues. Germline CDR1 SGHRS, CDR2 YFSETQ. V lost 4 bases to trimming and J lost 4 bases, with 17 bases between them. The CDR3 DNA is TGCGCCAGCAGCCCAGAGACAGTGCTTGGAGAGACCCAGTACTTC. Its protein product is CASSPETVLGETQYF.

In its sample, this clonotype was seen a few times. This chain uses TRBV20-1 with TRBJ2-5, with 8 bases matching TRBD2. Germline lookup yields CDR1 DFQATT and CDR2 SNEGSKA (reference sequence). Unmatched junction bases numbered 9, after V lost 2 bases and J lost 4 bases. The CDR3 extends over 15 amino acids. CDR3 DNA: TGCAGTGCTAGAACCGGGACTAGTGGTCCAGAGACCCAGTACTTC. It translates to CSARTGTSGPETQYF.

CDR3 residues: CASSVSGSRDEQFF. The CDR3 DNA reads as TGCGCCAGCAGCGTTTCCGGGTCCCGAGATGAGCAGTTCTTC. The rearrangement uses TRBV5-1 and TRBJ2-1; D remains ambiguous. V lost 4 bases, J lost 8 bases, and 16 bases lay in between. This CDR3 comprises 14 residues. CDR1 SGHRS and CDR2 YFSETQ come from the germline V gene.

The rearrangement joins TRBV6-4 to TRBJ2-7; D might be TRBD1 (6 bases). This CDR3 has 14 residues. The ends were cut back, 4 bases at V and 0 bases at J, with 10 bases in the middle. CDR1 is MRHNA, CDR2 SNTAGT, per germline. In nucleotides, the CDR3 is TGTGCCAGCAGTGGGGGGACACTCTCCTACGAGCAGTACTTC. Its protein product is CASSGGTLSYEQYF.

The V call is TRBV29-1, the J call TRBJ2-1; 8 bases line up with TRBD1. The CDR3 is made up of 15 amino acids. V dropped 7 bases and J dropped 1; count of bases not matched to a gene: 9. Germline V gene sequence: CDR1 SQVTM, CDR2 ANQGSEA. CDR3 bases: TGCAGCGCATTTGCAGGGGGCTTGTCCTACAATGAGCAGTTCTTC. Translating gives CSAFAGGLSYNEQFF.

A few counts support this clonotype. V gene TRBV7-9 combines with J gene TRBJ2-3, with unresolved D. Between the trimmed V and J ends, which lost 6 bases and 4 bases, there was a span of 5 bases. The germline V gene encodes CDR1 SEHNR and CDR2 FQNEAQ (reference sequence). The CDR3 is 11 residues long. Written as DNA, the CDR3 is TGTGCCAGCAGATCGGCAGATACGCAGTATTTT. It translates to CASRSADTQYF.

Regarding this clonotype: Relative to the germline gene, one junction end is altered; a read error may explain this. The J gene is TRBJ1-2, the V gene TRBV10-3; 7 positions match TRBD1. Germline CDR1 ENHRY, CDR2 SYGVKD. This CDR3 comprises 13 residues. The CDR3 here is CAVRQGEYYGYTF. CDR3 DNA: TGTGCCGTCAGACAGGGCGAGTACTATGGCTACACCTTC.

The rearrangement uses TRBV14 and TRBJ1-6; D is uncertain. This CDR3 comprises 13 residues. Between the trimmed V and J ends, which lost 2 bases and 11 bases, there was a span of 10 bases. CDR1 and CDR2 (germline): SGHDN, FVKESK. The CDR3 nucleotides read TGTGCCAGCAGCCAAAGCCTCCGAGCACCCCTCCACTTT. It specifies CASSQSLRAPLHF.